These T cell receptor beta chains were read from a single sample in a study of blood T cell repertoires in COVID-19. Produced via immunoSEQ multiplex PCR; TCRdb's table is partial and in-frame only. The repertoire includes 250,000 or so clones, approximately 85% of them detected once, and about 1.9% sits in the top ten. Sequencing was done on a sample of PBMCs or T cells enriched from blood (not recorded which). The receptors originated from a woman aged 45-65 years who had recovered from COVID-19. The CDR3 runs from the conserved cysteine through the conserved F or W. The order of the fields is J gene, V gene, clone size, CDR3 length, D gene, CDR3 protein, CDR3 DNA. The D gene is left open where the match is weak. Rows may omit the clone size; those that give it use once, few, many or a size class.

J: TRBJ2-3
V: TRBV2
size: -
length: 17
D: TRBD2
CDR3: CASSKSGTSVRTDTQYF
DNA: TGTGCCAGCAGTAAATCCGGGACTAGCGTTCGCACAGATACGCAGTATTTT

J: TRBJ1-2
V: TRBV3-1/TRBV3-2
size: -
length: 16
D: TRBD1
CDR3: CASSPGQGFDVYGYTF
DNA: TGTGCCAGCAGCCCCGGACAGGGCTTTGACGTCTATGGCTACACCTTC

J: TRBJ2-1
V: TRBV11-3
size: -
length: 14
D: TRBD2
CDR3: CASSNGVSGTEQFF
DNA: TGTGCCAGCAGCAACGGGGTCAGCGGGACTGAGCAGTTCTTC

J: TRBJ1-4
V: TRBV7-6
size: -
length: 14
D: TRBD1
CDR3: CASSLQGAGEKLFF
DNA: TGTGCCAGCAGCTTACAGGGGGCGGGTGAAAAACTGTTTTTT

J: TRBJ2-3
V: TRBV5-5
size: -
length: 14
D: TRBD2
CDR3: CASTQREGTDTQYF
DNA: TGTGCCAGCACCCAGCGGGAGGGAACAGATACGCAGTATTTT

J: TRBJ2-2
V: TRBV7-9
size: -
length: 17
D: TRBD2
CDR3: CASSFGGLAGGTGELFF
DNA: TGTGCCAGCAGCTTCGGTGGACTAGCGGGAGGGACCGGGGAGCTGTTTTTT

J: TRBJ1-1
V: TRBV12-3/TRBV12-4
size: -
length: 13
D: -
CDR3: CASMTDPNTEAFF
DNA: TGTGCCAGCATGACAGACCCCAACACTGAAGCTTTCTTT

J: TRBJ2-1
V: TRBV6-5
size: -
length: 16
D: -
CDR3: CASSYSEGAIYNEQFF
DNA: TGTGCCAGCAGTTATTCGGAGGGGGCGATCTACAATGAGCAGTTCTTC

J: TRBJ1-5
V: TRBV28
size: few
length: 15
D: -
CDR3: CASSQFSGGNQPQHF
DNA: TGTGCCAGCAGTCAGTTCTCAGGCGGCAATCAGCCCCAGCATTTT

J: TRBJ1-4
V: TRBV2
size: -
length: 14
D: -
CDR3: CASSEALTNGKLFF
DNA: TGTGCCAGCAGTGAAGCGCTGACAAACGGAAAACTGTTTTTT

J: TRBJ1-2
V: TRBV5-1
size: -
length: 14
D: TRBD1
CDR3: CASSSRQGDYGYTF
DNA: TGCGCCAGCAGCTCACGACAGGGAGACTATGGCTACACCTTC

J: TRBJ1-2
V: TRBV28
size: once
length: 13
D: -
CDR3: CASSLYADSSYTF
DNA: TGTGCCAGCAGTTTATACGCCGACAGCTCCTACACCTTC

J: TRBJ2-7
V: TRBV7-9
size: -
length: 17
D: -
CDR3: CASSLARRATGSYEQYF
DNA: TGTGCCAGCAGCTTAGCGAGGAGAGCTACAGGGAGCTACGAGCAGTACTTC

J: TRBJ2-1
V: TRBV7-8
size: -
length: 17
D: TRBD2
CDR3: CASSLTLGLAGVNEQFF
DNA: TGTGCCAGCAGCTTAACTCTGGGACTAGCGGGAGTTAATGAGCAGTTCTTC

J: TRBJ2-7
V: TRBV5-1
size: once
length: 16
D: TRBD2
CDR3: CASSLSSGRQIGEQYF
DNA: TGCGCCAGCAGCTTGAGCAGCGGGAGGCAAATTGGCGAGCAGTACTTC

J: TRBJ1-4
V: TRBV5-1
size: few
length: 13
D: -
CDR3: CASSIDSNEKLFF
DNA: TGCGCCAGCAGCATTGACAGTAATGAAAAACTGTTTTTT

J: TRBJ2-5
V: TRBV5-1
size: -
length: 14
D: -
CDR3: CASSRTTAGETQYF
DNA: TGCGCCAGCAGTCGTACAACGGCGGGAGAGACCCAGTACTTC

J: TRBJ2-1
V: TRBV9
size: -
length: 15
D: TRBD1
CDR3: CASSVDGTVYNEQFF
DNA: TGTGCCAGCAGCGTAGACGGGACAGTCTACAATGAGCAGTTCTTC

J: TRBJ1-5
V: TRBV6-5
size: -
length: 13
D: -
CDR3: CAGGAAYNQPQHF
DNA: TGTGCCGGAGGGGCAGCTTACAATCAGCCCCAGCATTTT

J: TRBJ2-2
V: TRBV3-1/TRBV3-2
size: -
length: 13
D: TRBD1
CDR3: CASSNRGAGELFF
DNA: TGTGCCAGCAGCAACAGGGGGGCCGGGGAGCTGTTTTTT